These 27 T cell receptor beta chains were sequenced from one sample in a study of T cells in Graves' hyperthyroidism and ophthalmopathy. The CDR3 regions of TCR beta were amplified from RNA transcripts. TCR CDR3 underwent first-round RT-PCR with the HTBI primer set. TCRdb passed the multiplex PCR reads through MiXCR, listing each CDR3 protein once. Of hundreds of thousands of distinct CDR3 sequences listed, roughly 20% are singletons. Sample: blood. The receptors were sampled from a man in his thirties or forties with Graves' ophthalmopathy.

Notes on this clonotype: A far larger clone differs by one base, so this is likely a read error. The genes are TRBV27 and TRBJ2-7; 11 positions agree with TRBD2. The CDR3 has 14 amino acids. Germline V CDR1 and CDR2: MNHEY, SMNVEV (reference sequence). The J segment lost 3 bases and the V segment lost 5 bases, leaving 3 bases of the junction unmatched. The CDR3 loop is CASSVGLAGYEQYF. For the CDR3, the DNA is TGTGCCAGCAGTGTCGGACTAGCGGGCTACGAGCAGTACTTC.

The V and J genes are TRBV5-1 and TRBJ1-4; D is unresolved. Germline V lookup: CDR1 SGHRS, CDR2 YFSETQ. CDR3 length equals 16 residues. V was trimmed by 0 bases and J by 2 bases, leaving 11 bases between them. The CDR3 protein is CASSLGTLRTNEKLFF. CDR3 DNA: TGCGCCAGCAGCTTGGGAACTCTAAGGACTAATGAAAAACTGTTTTTT.

In this sample, this clonotype turned up many times. The rearrangement links TRBV3-1 to TRBJ2-7; tentative D call: TRBD1 (5 bases). The CDR3 runs to 13 residues. Germline V CDR1 and CDR2: LGHDT, YNNKEL (reference sequence). With 1 base removed from V and 5 bases from J, the gap between germline ends came to 9 bases. In DNA form, the CDR3 reads TGTGCCAGCAGCCAAGTTCAGGGCCACGAGCAGTACTTC. Protein: CASSQVQGHEQYF.

This clonotype was observed a handful of times. The gene calls are TRBV29-1 and TRBJ2-3; 7 bases align to TRBD2. V gave up 5 bases and J gave up 3 bases; unmatched junction bases: 5. There are 13 residues in the CDR3. Germline V gene data show CDR1 as SQVTM and CDR2 as ANQGSEA. The DNA of the CDR3 is TGCAGCGTTAGCGGGACTATTACAGATACGCAGTATTTT. Translated: CSVSGTITDTQYF.

This clonotype turned up a few times. This chain joins TRBV24-1 and TRBJ2-7; no firm D call. The V gene lost 2 bases and the J gene lost 3 bases, with 10 bases spanning the gap. Germline values: CDR1 KGHDR, CDR2 SFDVKD. The length of the CDR3 is 14 residues. This CDR3 is CATSDSYWGYEQYF. CDR3 coding DNA: TGTGCCACCAGTGATTCATATTGGGGCTACGAGCAGTACTTC.

This clonotype was recorded many times. The genes are TRBV12-3 or TRBV12-4 and TRBJ1-2, with D possibly matching TRBD1 (6 bases). The germline V and J ends were trimmed by 0 bases and 6 bases, with 11 bases remaining between them. This CDR3 region has 14 residues. The chain's CDR3 is CASSLAPTGNGYTF. Written as DNA, the CDR3 is TGTGCCAGCAGTTTAGCGCCGACAGGCAATGGCTACACCTTC.

The chain links TRBV18 to TRBJ2-5, with 9 nucleotides matching TRBD2. The CDR3 covers 17 residues. Germline CDR1 reads KGHSH; CDR2 reads LQKENI. Trimming removed 2 bases from V and 5 bases from J; junction bases left unmatched: 12. CDR3 residues: CASSPRRRREGPETQYF. CDR3 bases: TGTGCCAGCTCACCAAGAAGAAGGCGGGAGGGCCCCGAGACCCAGTACTTC.

This clonotype has at least ten counts. The chain links TRBV3-1 to TRBJ1-5; D unclear. V lost 3 bases, J lost 4 bases, and 4 bases lay in between. The V gene's germline CDR1 is LGHDT and CDR2 YNNKEL (reference sequence). CDR3 length equals 12 residues. This CDR3 is CASSQGNQPQHF. Written as DNA, the CDR3 is TGTGCCAGCAGCCAGGGGAATCAGCCCCAGCATTTT. The whole variable domain, remainder taken from reference TRBV3-1 and TRBJ1-5, is DTAVSQTPKYLVTQMGNDKSIKCEQNLGHDTMYWYKQDSKKFLKIMFSYNNKELIINETVPNRFSPKSPDKAHLNLHINSLELGDSAVYFCASSQGNQPQHFGDGTRLSIL.

Many counts were recorded for this clonotype. V usage is TRBV12-3 or TRBV12-4 and J usage is TRBJ1-5; D perhaps matches TRBD1 (6 bases). The CDR3 runs 15 residues. Trimming shortened V by 6 bases and J by 7 bases, and 19 bases separated the two germline ends. The CDR3: CASSQPTGGKQPQHF. DNA of the CDR3: TGTGCCAGCAGCCAACCGACAGGAGGAAAACAGCCCCAGCATTTT.

This clonotype was seen a single time. The rearrangement joins TRBV7-9 to TRBJ2-4; 9 positions agree with TRBD1. Germline-derived CDR1 and CDR2 are SEHNR and FQNEAQ (reference sequence). Trimming at V came to 6 bases and at J to 4 bases, leaving 31 bases not matched to a gene. The CDR3 totals 23 residues. CDR3 sequence: CASSSPTLDRGAGGRRGKNIQYF. The CDR3 DNA reads TGTGCCAGCAGTTCACCTACCCTCGACAGGGGGGCTGGTGGGAGACGGGGAAAAAACATTCAGTACTTC.

This clonotype was recorded a few times. The chain is built from TRBV20-1 and TRBJ2-1; 10 nucleotides agree with TRBD2. J was trimmed by 7 bases and V by 3 bases; bases with no gene match: 15. CDR1 and CDR2 (germline): DFQATT, SNEGSKA (reference sequence). CDR3 length equals 17 residues. The CDR3 protein is CSASASGRGLIGNEQFF. The CDR3 DNA follows: TGCAGTGCTAGCGCTAGCGGGAGAGGGCTTATAGGAAATGAGCAGTTCTTC.

In its sample, this clonotype was seen many times. The gene calls are TRBV2 and TRBJ1-1; 7 positions agree with TRBD1. The CDR3 is 14 amino acids. Trimming at V came to 8 bases and at J to 9 bases, leaving 15 bases not matched to a gene. Germline CDR1 SNHLY, CDR2 FYNNEI. CDR3 region: CASLRQGEARKAFF. In DNA, the CDR3 is TGTGCCAGCCTCCGACAGGGTGAGGCGCGTAAAGCTTTCTTT. The variable domain in full, completed from reference TRBV2 and TRBJ1-1, reads EPEVTQTPSHQVTQMGQEVILRCVPISNHLYFYWYRQILGQKVEFLVSFYNNEISEKSEIFDDQFSVERPDGSNFTLKIRSTKLEDSAMYFCASLRQGEARKAFFGQGTRLTVV.

This clonotype appeared a few times. The rearrangement joins TRBV20-1 to TRBJ2-7; D possibly corresponds to TRBD2 (6 bases). V lost 6 bases to trimming and J lost 3 bases, with 15 bases between them. Germline CDR1 DFQATT, CDR2 SNEGSKA (reference sequence). This CDR3 comprises 13 residues. CDR3 protein: CSAGTSSNYEQYF. CDR3 bases: TGCAGTGCCGGGACTTCTAGTAACTACGAGCAGTACTTC.

This chain links TRBV7-9 with TRBJ2-5, with TRBD2 as a possible D gene (5 bases). Germline V lookup: CDR1 SEHNR, CDR2 FQNEAQ (reference sequence). The CDR3 sequence is 15 residues long. V lost 1 base and J lost 4, with 13 bases in between. CDR3 in amino acids: CASSLGQRLRETQYF. In nucleotides, the CDR3 is TGTGCCAGCAGCTTAGGCCAGCGGTTAAGAGAGACCCAGTACTTC.

V gene TRBV7-9 combines with J gene TRBJ2-7, with a weak D call TRBD2 (7 bases). V lost 4 bases, J lost 3 bases, and 22 bases lay in between. This CDR3 is built from 17 residues. Germline V CDR1 and CDR2: SEHNR, FQNEAQ (reference sequence). This chain's CDR3 is CASSSIRGGSGNYEQYF. The CDR3 region has the DNA TGTGCCAGCAGCTCCATCAGGGGAGGGTCCGGGAACTACGAGCAGTACTTC. The complete variable domain, with remaining parts taken from reference TRBV7-9 and TRBJ2-7, reads DTGVSQNPRHKITKRGQNVTFRCDPISEHNRLYWYRQTLGQGPEFLTYFQNEAQLEKSRLLSDRFSAERPKGSFSTLEIQRTEQGDSAMYLCASSSIRGGSGNYEQYFGPGTRLTVT.

The V and J genes are TRBV19 and TRBJ1-1; tentative D call: TRBD1 (5 bases). Germline-derived CDR1 and CDR2 are LNHDA and SQIVND (reference sequence). The V and J ends lost 5 bases and 1 base respectively, with 11 bases between them. This CDR3 region has 14 residues. The CDR3 nucleotides read TGTGCCAGTAGTTTTGGAGGACAGAACACTGAAGCTTTCTTT. Protein sequence: CASSFGGQNTEAFF.

This clonotype appeared many times. This rearrangement joins TRBV12-3 or TRBV12-4 to TRBJ2-1; 9 bases are a match to TRBD1. Unmatched junction bases numbered 10, after V lost 1 base and J lost 9 bases. This CDR3 has 16 amino acids. The CDR3 region has the DNA TGTGCCAGCAGTTTAGTCGTGGGACAGGGTCCCGTTGAGCAGTTCTTC. It translates to CASSLVVGQGPVEQFF.

The CDR3 is CASSLAGGSGIYNEQFF. In DNA form, the CDR3 reads TGTGCCAGCAGCTTGGCCGGTGGTAGCGGAATCTACAATGAGCAGTTCTTC. The chain employs TRBV5-8 and TRBJ2-1; maybe TRBD2 (6 bases). This CDR3 spans 17 amino acids. Per the germline V gene, CDR1 is SGHTS and CDR2 is YDEGEE. V was pared by 0 bases and J by 3 bases, with 16 bases between.

This clonotype was seen at least ten times. The chain joins TRBV28 to TRBJ1-1; 7 nucleotides line up with TRBD1. With 5 bases clipped from V and 11 bases from J, the junction kept 11 bases outside the gene matches. CDR3 length: 13 amino acids. Germline CDR1 MDHEN, CDR2 SYDVKM. Here the CDR3 DNA reads TGTGCCAGCAGTCCAATCCGAGACAGGGAGGCTTTCTTT. This encodes CASSPIRDREAFF.

The rearrangement links TRBV6-1 to TRBJ1-5; unclear D gene. The CDR3 runs to 14 residues. CDR1 is MNHNS, CDR2 SASEGT, per germline. V lost 6 bases and J lost 7, with 16 bases in between. CDR3: CASRPSGRWQPQHF. The CDR3 bases are TGTGCCAGCAGGCCGAGCGGACGGTGGCAGCCCCAGCATTTT.

This clonotype has more than one count but fewer than ten. The chain links TRBV20-1 to TRBJ2-7, with 9 positions matching TRBD2. CDR1 DFQATT and CDR2 SNEGSKA come from the germline V gene (reference sequence). The CDR3 totals 11 residues. With V trimmed by 7 bases and J by 6 bases, 4 bases remained unmatched. CDR3 sequence (DNA): TGCAGTGAGGCTAGCGGGACCGAGCAGTACTTC. Its protein is CSEASGTEQYF.

The V and J genes are TRBV4-2 and TRBJ2-7, with 10 bases that match TRBD2. The ends lost 1 base at V and 4 bases at J; junction bases unmatched: 7. Germline CDR1 and CDR2: LGHNA and YNFKEQ. The CDR3 runs to 16 residues. The CDR3 region has the DNA TGTGCCAGCAGCCAAGGACAACTAGCGGGAAGGTACGAGCAGTACTTC. Translated, it gives CASSQGQLAGRYEQYF.

The sample holds many counts of this clonotype. The chain uses TRBV7-8 and TRBJ2-7; the match to TRBD2 covers 7 bases. V gave up 4 bases and J gave up 6 bases; unmatched junction bases: 9. The CDR3 runs to 14 residues. CDR1 and CDR2 (germline): SGHVS, FQNEAQ. CDR3: CASSSRSAGSEQYF. The CDR3 nucleotides read TGTGCCAGCAGCTCCCGTTCAGCGGGGAGCGAGCAGTACTTC.

This clonotype was observed at least ten times. The chain is built from TRBV12-3 or TRBV12-4 and TRBJ1-1; D gene unclear. This CDR3 has 15 residues. The V end lost 5 bases, the J end lost 1 base, and 14 bases lay between the germline ends. The CDR3 DNA reads as TGTGCCAGCAGTAGGTTCGACGCTCAGAACACTGAAGCTTTCTTT. Protein sequence: CASSRFDAQNTEAFF.

The gene calls are TRBV19 and TRBJ2-2, with 9 bases that match TRBD2. Per the germline V gene, CDR1 is LNHDA and CDR2 is SQIVND (reference sequence). The CDR3 is 16 amino acids. J lost 5 bases, V lost 2 bases, and 6 bases had no gene match. For the CDR3, the DNA is TGTGCCAGTAGTATAAGTAGCGGGAGAAGGACCGGGGAGCTGTTTTTT. Translating gives CASSISSGRRTGELFF. Full variable domain (missing parts from reference TRBV19 and TRBJ2-2): DGGITQSPKYLFRKEGQNVTLSCEQNLNHDAMYWYRQDPGQGLRLIYYSQIVNDFQKGDIAEGYSVSREKKESFPLTVTSAQKNPTAFYLCASSISSGRRTGELFFGEGSRLTVL.

This clonotype was counted only a few times. The gene calls are TRBV5-6 and TRBJ1-5; tentatively, D is TRBD1 (6 bases). V gave up 2 bases and J gave up 7 bases, with 10 bases separating them. The CDR3 contains 13 residues. Germline-derived CDR1 and CDR2 are SGHDT and YYEEEE. The CDR3, as DNA: TGTGCCAGCAGCTTACAGGGCCAACAGCCCCAGCATTTT. Translating gives CASSLQGQQPQHF.

This clonotype turned up a few times. This chain connects TRBV13 to TRBJ2-1; D is unresolved. There are 14 residues in the CDR3. Germline-derived CDR1 and CDR2 are PRHDT and FYEKMQ (reference sequence). Between the trimmed V and J ends, which lost 0 bases and 7 bases, there was a span of 10 bases. Here the CDR3 DNA reads TGTGCCAGCAGCTTAGGGGTCCTAGGTAATGAGCAGTTCTTC. Its translation is CASSLGVLGNEQFF.